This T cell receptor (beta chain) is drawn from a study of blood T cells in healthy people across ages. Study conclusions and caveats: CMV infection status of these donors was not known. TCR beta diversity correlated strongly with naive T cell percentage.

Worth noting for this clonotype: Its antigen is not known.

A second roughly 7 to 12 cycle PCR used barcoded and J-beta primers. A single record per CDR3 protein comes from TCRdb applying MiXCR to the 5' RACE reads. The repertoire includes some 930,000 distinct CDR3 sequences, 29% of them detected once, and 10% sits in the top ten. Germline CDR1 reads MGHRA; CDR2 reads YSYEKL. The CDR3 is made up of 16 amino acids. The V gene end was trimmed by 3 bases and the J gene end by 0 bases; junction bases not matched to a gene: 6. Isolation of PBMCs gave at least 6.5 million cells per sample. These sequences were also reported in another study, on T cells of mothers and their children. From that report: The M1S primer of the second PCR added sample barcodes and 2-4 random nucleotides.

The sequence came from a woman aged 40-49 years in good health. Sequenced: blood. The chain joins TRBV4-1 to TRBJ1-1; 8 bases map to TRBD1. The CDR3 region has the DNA TGCGCCAGCAGCCACGACAGGGGTGGAGTGAACACTGAAGCTTTCTTT. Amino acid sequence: CASSHDRGGVNTEAFF.